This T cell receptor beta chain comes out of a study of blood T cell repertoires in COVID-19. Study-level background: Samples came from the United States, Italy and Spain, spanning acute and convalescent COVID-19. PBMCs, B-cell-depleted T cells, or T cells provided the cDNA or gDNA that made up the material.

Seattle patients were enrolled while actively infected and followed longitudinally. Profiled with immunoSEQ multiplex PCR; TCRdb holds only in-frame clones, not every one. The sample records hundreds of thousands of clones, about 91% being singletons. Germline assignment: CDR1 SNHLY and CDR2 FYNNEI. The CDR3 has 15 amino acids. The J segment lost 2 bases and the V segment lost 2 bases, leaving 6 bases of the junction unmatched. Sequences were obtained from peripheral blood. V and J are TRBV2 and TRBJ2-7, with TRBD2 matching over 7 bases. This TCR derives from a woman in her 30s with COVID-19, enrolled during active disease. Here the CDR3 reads CASSESGGRAYEQYV. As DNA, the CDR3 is TGTGCCAGCAGTGAAAGTGGGGGGAGGGCCTACGAGCAGTACGTC.